A selection of T cell receptor beta chains follows, all from one sample in a study of blood T cell repertoires in COVID-19. Sequenced by immunoSEQ multiplex PCR; TCRdb stores in-frame clones only, minus some. The table has 270,000 or so clones, about 80% seen once. Sequencing was performed on peripheral blood. The receptors stem from a human donor in a cohort sampled during active COVID-19. Each CDR3 is given with its conserved first and last residue. The D gene is left open where the match is weak. The listing skips clone size in some rows; elsewhere it reads once, few, many or a size class.

cdr3_aa cdr3_nt j_call d_call clone_size v_call
CASSVRGSYNSPLHF TGTGCCAGCAGCGTGCGGGGCTCCTATAATTCACCCCTCCACTTT TRBJ1-6 . . TRBV9
CASSLKLEQFF TGCGCCAGCAGCTTGAAACTTGAGCAGTTCTTC TRBJ2-1 . . TRBV5-1
CASSQDPQQYYEQYF TGTGCCAGCAGCCAAGATCCACAGCAGTACTACGAGCAGTACTTC TRBJ2-7 . . TRBV14
CASSTGLGSTEAFF TGTGCCAGCTCGACAGGGCTCGGAAGCACTGAAGCTTTCTTT TRBJ1-1 TRBD1 few TRBV19
CASSLVTGTYEQYF TGCGCCAGCAGCTTGGTGACAGGGACCTACGAGCAGTACTTC TRBJ2-7 TRBD1 . TRBV5-1
CASSLAGGTGYTF TGTGCCAGCAGCTTAGCGGGAGGGACCGGCTACACCTTC TRBJ1-2 . few TRBV7-9
CANFRGSNEKLFF TGTGCCAACTTTAGGGGTTCTAATGAAAAACTGTTTTTT TRBJ1-4 . . TRBV19
CASSEGAPSYEQYF TGTGCCAGCAGTGAAGGCGCGCCCTCCTACGAGCAGTACTTC TRBJ2-7 . . TRBV2
CASSYSMVGLNSPLHF TGTGCCAGCAGTTACTCGATGGTGGGGCTCAATTCACCCCTCCACTTT TRBJ1-6 . . TRBV6-5
CASSATSGTAFYGYTF TGTGCCAGCAGTGCCACCTCCGGGACAGCGTTCTATGGCTACACCTTC TRBJ1-2 TRBD1 . TRBV25-1
CASSFYGGGNQPQHF TGTGCCAGCAGTTTTTATGGGGGAGGAAATCAGCCCCAGCATTTT TRBJ1-5 . . TRBV28
CASSLTGTASYNEQFF TGTGCCAGCAGTTTAACCGGGACAGCCTCCTACAATGAGCAGTTCTTC TRBJ2-1 TRBD1 . TRBV6-5
CASSTLGDRGPFGYTF TGTGCCAGCAGCACCCTGGGGGACAGGGGACCCTTTGGCTACACCTTC TRBJ1-2 . . TRBV21-1
CASSRPGQGAYEQYF TGTGCCAGCTCACGACCGGGACAGGGGGCCTACGAGCAGTACTTC TRBJ2-7 TRBD1 . TRBV18
CASSPTGEVGRTF TGTGCCAGCAGCCCGACCGGGGAGGTTGGTCGTACCTTC TRBJ1-2 . . TRBV5-4
CASSYVASGGDEQFF TGTGCCAGCAGTTACGTGGCTAGCGGTGGGGATGAGCAGTTCTTC TRBJ2-1 TRBD2 . TRBV6-6
CASSLIATDTQYF TGTGCCAGCAGCTTAATAGCCACAGATACGCAGTATTTT TRBJ2-3 . . TRBV7-3
CATSETSGIGTGELFF TGTGCCACCAGTGAGACTAGCGGGATAGGCACCGGGGAGCTGTTTTTT TRBJ2-2 TRBD2 . TRBV24-1
CASSHPDRTSTDTQYF TGTGCCAGCAGCCACCCCGACAGGACTAGCACAGATACGCAGTATTTT TRBJ2-3 . . TRBV16
CASSTIVSTDTQYF TGTGCCAGCAGTACCATAGTCTCCACAGATACGCAGTATTTT TRBJ2-3 . . TRBV7-3
CATLDYGYGNTEAFF TGTGCCACCCTGGACTACGGGTACGGAAACACTGAAGCTTTCTTT TRBJ1-1 . . TRBV15
CASSPGQQNTEAFF TGTGCCAGCTCCCCGGGACAACAGAACACTGAAGCTTTCTTT TRBJ1-1 . . TRBV18
CASSPGTSTDTQYF TGTGCCAGCTCACCAGGGACAAGCACAGATACGCAGTATTTT TRBJ2-3 . . TRBV18
CASSAQTGGGYGYTF TGTGCCAGCAGCGCCCAAACAGGGGGCGGCTATGGCTACACCTTC TRBJ1-2 TRBD1 . TRBV9